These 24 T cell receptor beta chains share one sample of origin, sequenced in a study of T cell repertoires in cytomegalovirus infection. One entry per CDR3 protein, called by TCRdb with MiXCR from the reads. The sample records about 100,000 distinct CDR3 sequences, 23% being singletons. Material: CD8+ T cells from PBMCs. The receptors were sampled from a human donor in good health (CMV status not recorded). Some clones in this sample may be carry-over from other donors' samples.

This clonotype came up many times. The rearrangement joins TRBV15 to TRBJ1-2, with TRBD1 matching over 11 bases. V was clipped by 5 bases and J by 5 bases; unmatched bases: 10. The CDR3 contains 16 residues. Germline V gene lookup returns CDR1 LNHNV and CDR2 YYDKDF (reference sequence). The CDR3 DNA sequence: TGTGCCACCAGCCCGGACAGGGGGCATAGTCGATATGGCTACACCTTC. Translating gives CATSPDRGHSRYGYTF.

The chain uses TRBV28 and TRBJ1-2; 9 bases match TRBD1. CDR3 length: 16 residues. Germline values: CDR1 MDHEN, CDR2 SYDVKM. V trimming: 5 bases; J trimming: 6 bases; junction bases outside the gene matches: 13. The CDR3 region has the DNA TGTGCCAGCAGTGCCCTTCCGGGACAGGGATTTCATGGCTACACCTTC. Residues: CASSALPGQGFHGYTF.

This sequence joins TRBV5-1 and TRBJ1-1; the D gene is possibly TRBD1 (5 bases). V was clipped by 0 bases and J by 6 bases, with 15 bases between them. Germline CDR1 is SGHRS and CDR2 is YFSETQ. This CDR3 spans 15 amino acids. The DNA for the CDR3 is TGCGCCAGCAGCTTGGCCGGCGGGGGTGGGCCTGAAGCTTTCTTT. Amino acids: CASSLAGGGGPEAFF.

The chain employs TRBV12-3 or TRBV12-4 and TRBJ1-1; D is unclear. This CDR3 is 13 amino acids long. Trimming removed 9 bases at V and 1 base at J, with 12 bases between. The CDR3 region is CASKNGWNTEAFF. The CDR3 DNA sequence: TGTGCCAGTAAAAATGGGTGGAACACTGAAGCTTTCTTT.

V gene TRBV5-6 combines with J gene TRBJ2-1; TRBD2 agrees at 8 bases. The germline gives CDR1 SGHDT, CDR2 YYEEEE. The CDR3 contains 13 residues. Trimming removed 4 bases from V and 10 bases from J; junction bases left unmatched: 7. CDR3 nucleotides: TGTGCCAGCAGCCAGGGCGGGGGGAAAGAGCAGTTCTTC. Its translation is CASSQGGGKEQFF.

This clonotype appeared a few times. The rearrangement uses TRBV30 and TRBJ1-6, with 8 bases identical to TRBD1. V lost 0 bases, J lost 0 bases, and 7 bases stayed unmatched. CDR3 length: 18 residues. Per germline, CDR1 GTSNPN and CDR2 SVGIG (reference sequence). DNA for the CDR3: TGTGCCTGGAGTGTAGCCCGGACAGGGAGCTCCTATAATTCACCCCTCCACTTT. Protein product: CAWSVARTGSSYNSPLHF.

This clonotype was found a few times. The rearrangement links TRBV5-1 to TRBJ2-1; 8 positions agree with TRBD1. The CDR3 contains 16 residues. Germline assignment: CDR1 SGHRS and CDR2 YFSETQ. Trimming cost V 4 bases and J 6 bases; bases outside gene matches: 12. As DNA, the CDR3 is TGCGCCAGCAGCGTACCTGACAGGGGTTCTGGCAATGAGCAGTTCTTC. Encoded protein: CASSVPDRGSGNEQFF.

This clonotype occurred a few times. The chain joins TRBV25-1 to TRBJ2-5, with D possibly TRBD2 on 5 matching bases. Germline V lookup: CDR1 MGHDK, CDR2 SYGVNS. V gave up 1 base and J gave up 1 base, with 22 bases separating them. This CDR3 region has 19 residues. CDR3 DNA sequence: TGTGCCAGCAGTGAATCGTTTACTGGGTGGAAAGAGGGCCAAGAGACCCAGTACTTC. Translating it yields CASSESFTGWKEGQETQYF.

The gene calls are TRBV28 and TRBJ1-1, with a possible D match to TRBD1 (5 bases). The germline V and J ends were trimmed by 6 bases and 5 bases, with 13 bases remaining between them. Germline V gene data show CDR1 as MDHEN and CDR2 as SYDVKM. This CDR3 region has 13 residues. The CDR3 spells CASSSGDFTEAFF. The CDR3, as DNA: TGTGCCAGCAGCTCGGGGGATTTTACTGAAGCTTTCTTT.

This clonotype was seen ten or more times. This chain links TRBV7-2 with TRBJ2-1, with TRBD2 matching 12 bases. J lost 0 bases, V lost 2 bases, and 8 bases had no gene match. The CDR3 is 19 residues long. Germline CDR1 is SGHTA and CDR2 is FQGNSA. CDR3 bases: TGTGCCAGCAGCTTACCTAGCGGGGGGGCCTCTACCTCCTACAATGAGCAGTTCTTC. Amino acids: CASSLPSGGASTSYNEQFF.

The CDR3 DNA is TGTGCCTCCCGCGGGTTCTCTGGAAACACCATATATTTT. It specifies CASRGFSGNTIYF. The chain is built from TRBV12-3 or TRBV12-4 and TRBJ1-3; D call uncertain. The V and J ends lost 11 bases and 0 bases respectively, with 11 bases between them. The length of the CDR3 is 13 residues.

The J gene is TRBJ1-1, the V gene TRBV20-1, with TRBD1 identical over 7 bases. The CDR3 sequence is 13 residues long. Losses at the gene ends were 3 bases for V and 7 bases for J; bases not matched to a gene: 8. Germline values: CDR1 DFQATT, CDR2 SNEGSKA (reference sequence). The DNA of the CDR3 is TGCAGTGCTAGTGACCAGGGGGGTCTTGAAGCTTTCTTT. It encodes CSASDQGGLEAFF.

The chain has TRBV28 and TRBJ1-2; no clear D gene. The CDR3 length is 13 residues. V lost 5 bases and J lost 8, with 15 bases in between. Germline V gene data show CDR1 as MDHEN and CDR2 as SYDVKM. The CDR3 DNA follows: TGTGCCAGCAGTACAAGAGGGTTTAGGGGCTACACCTTC. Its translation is CASSTRGFRGYTF.

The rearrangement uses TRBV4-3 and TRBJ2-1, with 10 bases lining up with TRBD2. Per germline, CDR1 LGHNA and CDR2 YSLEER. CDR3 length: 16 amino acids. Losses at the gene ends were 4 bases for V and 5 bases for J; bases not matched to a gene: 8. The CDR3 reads CASSLGSGGGHNEQFF. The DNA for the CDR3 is TGCGCCAGCAGCCTGGGAAGCGGGGGGGGCCACAATGAGCAGTTCTTC.

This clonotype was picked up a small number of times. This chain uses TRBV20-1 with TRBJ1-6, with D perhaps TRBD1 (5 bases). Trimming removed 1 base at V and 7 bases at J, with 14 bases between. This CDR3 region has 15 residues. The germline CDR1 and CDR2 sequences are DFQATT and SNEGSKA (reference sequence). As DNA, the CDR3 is TGCAGTGCTAGAGGTCCCGGGGCCGAAAATTCACCCCTCCACTTT. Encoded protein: CSARGPGAENSPLHF.

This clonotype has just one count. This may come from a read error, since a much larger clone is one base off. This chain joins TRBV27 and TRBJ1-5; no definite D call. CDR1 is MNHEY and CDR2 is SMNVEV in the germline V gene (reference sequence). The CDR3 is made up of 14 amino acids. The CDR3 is CVSSAASKGQPQHF. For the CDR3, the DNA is TGTGTCAGCAGTGCGGCCAGTAAAGGTCAGCCCCAGCATTTT.

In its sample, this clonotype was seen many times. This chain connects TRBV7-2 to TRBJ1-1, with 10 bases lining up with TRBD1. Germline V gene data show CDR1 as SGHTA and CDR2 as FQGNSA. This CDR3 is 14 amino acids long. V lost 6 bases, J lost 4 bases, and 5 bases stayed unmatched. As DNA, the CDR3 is TGTGCCAGCAGGCCGGGACAGGGGAGCACTGAAGCTTTCTTT. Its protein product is CASRPGQGSTEAFF.

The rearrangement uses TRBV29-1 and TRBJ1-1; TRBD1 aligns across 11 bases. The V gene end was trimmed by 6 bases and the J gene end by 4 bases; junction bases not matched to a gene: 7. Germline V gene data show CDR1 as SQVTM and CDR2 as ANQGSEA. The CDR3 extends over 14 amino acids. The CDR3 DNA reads TGCAGCGTAACCTTTGGGACAGGGGGCACTGAAGCTTTCTTT. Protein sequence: CSVTFGTGGTEAFF.

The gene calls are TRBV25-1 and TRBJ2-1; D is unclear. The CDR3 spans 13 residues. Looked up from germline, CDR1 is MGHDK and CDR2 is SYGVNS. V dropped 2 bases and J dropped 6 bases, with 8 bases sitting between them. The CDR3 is CASSEGVVNEQFF. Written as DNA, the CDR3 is TGTGCCAGCAGTGAAGGGGTTGTCAATGAGCAGTTCTTC.

CDR3 protein: CASSQPSGNTIYF. In nucleotides, the CDR3 is TGTGCCAGCAGCCAACCCTCTGGAAACACCATATATTTT. V gene TRBV3-1 combines with J gene TRBJ1-3; D is unclear. The V and J ends lost 2 bases and 0 bases respectively, with 2 bases between them. CDR3 length equals 13 residues. CDR1 and CDR2 from the germline V gene are LGHDT and YNNKEL (reference sequence).

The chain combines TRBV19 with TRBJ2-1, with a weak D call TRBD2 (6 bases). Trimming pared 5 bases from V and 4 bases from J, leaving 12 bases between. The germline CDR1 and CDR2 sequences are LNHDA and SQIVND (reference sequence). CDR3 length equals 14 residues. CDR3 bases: TGTGCCAGTAGTCCGGGACTTTTTTACAATGAGCAGTTCTTC. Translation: CASSPGLFYNEQFF.

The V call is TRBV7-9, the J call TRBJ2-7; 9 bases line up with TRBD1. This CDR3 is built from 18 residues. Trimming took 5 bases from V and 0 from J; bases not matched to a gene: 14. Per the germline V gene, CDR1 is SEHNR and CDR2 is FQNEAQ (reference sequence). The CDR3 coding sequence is TGTGCCAGCAGCCCTGCGGTCCCCGGACAGGGGTCCTCCTACGAGCAGTACTTC. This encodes CASSPAVPGQGSSYEQYF.

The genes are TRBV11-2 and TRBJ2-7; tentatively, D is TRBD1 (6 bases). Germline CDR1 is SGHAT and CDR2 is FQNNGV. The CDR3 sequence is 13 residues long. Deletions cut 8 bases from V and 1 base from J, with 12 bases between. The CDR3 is CASGRDMSYEQYF. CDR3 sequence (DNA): TGTGCCAGCGGCCGGGACATGTCCTACGAGCAGTACTTC.

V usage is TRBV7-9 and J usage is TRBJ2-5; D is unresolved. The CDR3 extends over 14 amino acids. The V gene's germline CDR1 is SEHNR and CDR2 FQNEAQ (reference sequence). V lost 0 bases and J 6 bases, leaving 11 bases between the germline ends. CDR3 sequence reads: CASSLAGSGQTQYF. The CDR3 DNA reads TGTGCCAGCAGCTTAGCAGGGTCCGGGCAGACCCAGTACTTC.